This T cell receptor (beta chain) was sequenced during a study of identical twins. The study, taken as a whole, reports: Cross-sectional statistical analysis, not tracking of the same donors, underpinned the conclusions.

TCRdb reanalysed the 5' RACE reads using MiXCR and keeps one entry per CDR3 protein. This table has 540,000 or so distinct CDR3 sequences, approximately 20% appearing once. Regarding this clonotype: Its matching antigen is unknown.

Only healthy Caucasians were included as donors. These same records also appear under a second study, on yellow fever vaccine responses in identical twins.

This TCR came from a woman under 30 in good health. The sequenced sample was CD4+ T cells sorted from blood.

CDR3 nucleotides: TGCAGCCCTAACCGACTAGGTAATGAGCAGTTCTTC. Its protein product is CSPNRLGNEQFF. The genes are TRBV29-1 and TRBJ2-1, with D perhaps matching TRBD2 (6 bases). The CDR3 has 12 amino acids. Trimming removed 8 bases from V and 7 bases from J, with 15 bases in between. Germline CDR1 SQVTM, CDR2 ANQGSEA.